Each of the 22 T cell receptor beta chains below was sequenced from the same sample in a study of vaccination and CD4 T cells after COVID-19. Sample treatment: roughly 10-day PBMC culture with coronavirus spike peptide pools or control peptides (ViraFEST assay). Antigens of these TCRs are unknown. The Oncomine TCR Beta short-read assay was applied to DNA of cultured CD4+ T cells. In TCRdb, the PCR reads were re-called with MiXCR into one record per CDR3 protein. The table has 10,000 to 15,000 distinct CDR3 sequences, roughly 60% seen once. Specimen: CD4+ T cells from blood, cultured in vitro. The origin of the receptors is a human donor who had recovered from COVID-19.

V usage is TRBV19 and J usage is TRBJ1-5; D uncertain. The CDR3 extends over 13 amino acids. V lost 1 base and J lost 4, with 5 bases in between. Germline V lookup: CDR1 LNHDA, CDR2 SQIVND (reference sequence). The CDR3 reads CASSIAENQPQHF. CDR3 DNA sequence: TGTGCCAGTAGTATAGCAGAAAATCAGCCCCAGCATTTT.

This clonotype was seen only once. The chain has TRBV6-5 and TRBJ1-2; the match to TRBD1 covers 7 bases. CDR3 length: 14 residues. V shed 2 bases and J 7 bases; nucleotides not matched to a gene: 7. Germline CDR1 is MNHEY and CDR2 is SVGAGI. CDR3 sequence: CASSYRTRGGGYTF. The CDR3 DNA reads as TGTGCCAGCAGTTACCGTACCAGGGGGGGTGGCTACACCTTC.

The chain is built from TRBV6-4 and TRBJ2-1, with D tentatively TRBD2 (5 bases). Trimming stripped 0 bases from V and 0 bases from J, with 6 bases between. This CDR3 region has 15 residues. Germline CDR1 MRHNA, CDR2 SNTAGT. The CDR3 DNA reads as TGTGCCAGCAGTGACTCGGCGGGCTCCTACAATGAGCAGTTCTTC. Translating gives CASSDSAGSYNEQFF.

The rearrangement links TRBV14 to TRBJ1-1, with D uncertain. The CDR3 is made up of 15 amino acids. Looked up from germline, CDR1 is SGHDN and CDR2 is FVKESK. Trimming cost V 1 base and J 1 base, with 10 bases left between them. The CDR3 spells CASSQAVNPNTEAFF. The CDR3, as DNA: TGTGCCAGCAGCCAAGCCGTAAACCCGAACACTGAAGCTTTCTTT.

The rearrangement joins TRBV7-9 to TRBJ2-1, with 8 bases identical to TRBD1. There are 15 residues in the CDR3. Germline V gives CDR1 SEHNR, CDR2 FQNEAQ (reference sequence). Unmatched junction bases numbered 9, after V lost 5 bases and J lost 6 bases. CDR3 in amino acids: CASSPGGQDINEQFF. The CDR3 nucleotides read TGTGCCAGCAGCCCAGGGGGACAGGATATCAATGAGCAGTTCTTC.

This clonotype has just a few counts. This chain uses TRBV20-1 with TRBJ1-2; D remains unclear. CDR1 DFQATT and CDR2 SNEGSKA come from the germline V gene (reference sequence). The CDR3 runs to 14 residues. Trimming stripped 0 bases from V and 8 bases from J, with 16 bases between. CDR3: CSARDEVSPSGYTF. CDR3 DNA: TGCAGTGCTAGAGATGAGGTTTCCCCCAGCGGCTACACCTTC.

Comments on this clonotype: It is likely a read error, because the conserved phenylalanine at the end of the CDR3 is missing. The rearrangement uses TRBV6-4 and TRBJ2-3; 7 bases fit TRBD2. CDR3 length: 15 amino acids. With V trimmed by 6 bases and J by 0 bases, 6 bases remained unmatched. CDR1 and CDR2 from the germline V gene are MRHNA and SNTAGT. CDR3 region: CASSTDSGSTDTQYS. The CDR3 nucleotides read TGTGCCAGCAGCACTGATAGCGGGAGCACAGATACGCAGTATTCT.

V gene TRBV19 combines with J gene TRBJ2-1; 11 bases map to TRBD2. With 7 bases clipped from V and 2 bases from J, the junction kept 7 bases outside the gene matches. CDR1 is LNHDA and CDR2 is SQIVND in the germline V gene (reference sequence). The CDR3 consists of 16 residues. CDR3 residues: CASNPGTSGPYNEQFF. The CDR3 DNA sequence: TGTGCCAGTAACCCCGGGACTAGCGGTCCCTACAATGAGCAGTTCTTC.

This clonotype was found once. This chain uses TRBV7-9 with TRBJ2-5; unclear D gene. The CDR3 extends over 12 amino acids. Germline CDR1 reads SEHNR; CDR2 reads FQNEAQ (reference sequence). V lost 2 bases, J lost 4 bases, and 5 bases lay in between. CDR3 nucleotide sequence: TGTGCCAGCAGCTTAAAGGGAGAGACCCAGTACTTC. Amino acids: CASSLKGETQYF.

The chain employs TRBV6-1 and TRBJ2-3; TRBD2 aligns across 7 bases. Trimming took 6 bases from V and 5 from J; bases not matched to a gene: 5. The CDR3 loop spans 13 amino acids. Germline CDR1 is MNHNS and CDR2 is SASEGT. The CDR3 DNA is TGTGCCAGCAGGCCTAGCGGACAAGATACGCAGTATTTT. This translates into CASRPSGQDTQYF.

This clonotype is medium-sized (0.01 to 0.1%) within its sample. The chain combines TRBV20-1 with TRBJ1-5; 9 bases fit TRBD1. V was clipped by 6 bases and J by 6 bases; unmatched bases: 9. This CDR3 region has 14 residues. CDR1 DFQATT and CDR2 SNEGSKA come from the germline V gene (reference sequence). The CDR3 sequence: CSANSGTGIQPQHF. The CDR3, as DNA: TGCAGTGCAAACTCCGGGACAGGGATTCAGCCCCAGCATTTT.

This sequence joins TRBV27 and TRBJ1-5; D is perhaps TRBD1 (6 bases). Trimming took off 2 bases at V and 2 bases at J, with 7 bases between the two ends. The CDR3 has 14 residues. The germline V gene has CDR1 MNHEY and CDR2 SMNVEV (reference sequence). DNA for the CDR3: TGTGCCAGCAGTTTAGGGGGGCGCAATCAGCCCCAGCATTTT. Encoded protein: CASSLGGRNQPQHF.

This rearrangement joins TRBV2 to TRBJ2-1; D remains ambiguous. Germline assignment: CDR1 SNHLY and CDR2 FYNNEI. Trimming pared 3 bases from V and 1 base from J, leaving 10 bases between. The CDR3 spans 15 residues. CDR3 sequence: CASSERSASYNEQFF. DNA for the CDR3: TGTGCCAGCAGTGAGAGGTCGGCGTCCTACAATGAGCAGTTCTTC.

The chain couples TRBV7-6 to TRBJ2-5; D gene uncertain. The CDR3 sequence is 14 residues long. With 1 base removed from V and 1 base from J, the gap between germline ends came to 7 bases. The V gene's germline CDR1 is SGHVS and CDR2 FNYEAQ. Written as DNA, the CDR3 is TGTGCCAGCAGCTTAGGACCAAGCCAAGAGACCCAGTACTTC. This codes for CASSLGPSQETQYF.

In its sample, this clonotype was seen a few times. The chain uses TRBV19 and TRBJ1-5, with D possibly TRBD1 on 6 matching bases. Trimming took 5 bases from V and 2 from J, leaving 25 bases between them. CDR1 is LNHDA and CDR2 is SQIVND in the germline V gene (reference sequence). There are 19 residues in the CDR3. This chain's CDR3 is CASSPLGFAGGIGNQPQHF. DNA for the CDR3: TGTGCCAGTAGTCCCCTCGGCTTCGCTGGGGGCATTGGCAATCAGCCCCAGCATTTT.

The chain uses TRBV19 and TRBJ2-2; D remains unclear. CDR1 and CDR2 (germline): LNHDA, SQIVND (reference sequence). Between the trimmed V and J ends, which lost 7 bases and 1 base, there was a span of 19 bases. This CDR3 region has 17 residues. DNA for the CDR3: TGTGCCAGTACCCCTGAGGTGGTTTGGGGGAACACCGGGGAGCTGTTTTTT. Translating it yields CASTPEVVWGNTGELFF.

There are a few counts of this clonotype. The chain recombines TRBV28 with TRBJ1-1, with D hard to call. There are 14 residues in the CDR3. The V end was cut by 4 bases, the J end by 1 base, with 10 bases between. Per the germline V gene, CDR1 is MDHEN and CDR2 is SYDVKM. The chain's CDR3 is CASSSPGQNTEAFF. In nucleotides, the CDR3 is TGTGCCAGCAGTTCTCCTGGGCAGAACACTGAAGCTTTCTTT.

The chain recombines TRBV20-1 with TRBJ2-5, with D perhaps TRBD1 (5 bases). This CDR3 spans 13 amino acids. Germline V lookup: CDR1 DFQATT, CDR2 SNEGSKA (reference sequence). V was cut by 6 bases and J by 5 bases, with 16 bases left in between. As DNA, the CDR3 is TGCAGTGCCACGCGGACATTTAGGGAGACCCAGTACTTC. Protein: CSATRTFRETQYF.

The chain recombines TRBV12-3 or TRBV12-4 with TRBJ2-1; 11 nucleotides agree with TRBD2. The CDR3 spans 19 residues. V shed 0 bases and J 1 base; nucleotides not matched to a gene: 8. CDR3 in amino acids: CASSLASLSGRGSYNEQFF. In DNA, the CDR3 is TGTGCCAGCAGTTTAGCTTCCCTTAGCGGGAGGGGGTCCTACAATGAGCAGTTCTTC.

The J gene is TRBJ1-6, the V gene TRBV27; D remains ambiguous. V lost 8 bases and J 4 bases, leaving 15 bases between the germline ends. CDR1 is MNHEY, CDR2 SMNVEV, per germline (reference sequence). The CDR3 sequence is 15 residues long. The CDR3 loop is CASRPRDGYNSPLHF. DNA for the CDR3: TGTGCCAGCCGGCCCCGTGACGGATATAATTCACCCCTCCACTTT.

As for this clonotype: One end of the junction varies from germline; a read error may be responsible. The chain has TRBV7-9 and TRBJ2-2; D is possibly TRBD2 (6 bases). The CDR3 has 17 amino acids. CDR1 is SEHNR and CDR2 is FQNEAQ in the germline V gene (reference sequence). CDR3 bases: TGCGCCAGCAGCTTCCTTAGTGTTGGTAGCGGTGCCGGGGAGCTGTTTTTT. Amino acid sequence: CASSFLSVGSGAGELFF.

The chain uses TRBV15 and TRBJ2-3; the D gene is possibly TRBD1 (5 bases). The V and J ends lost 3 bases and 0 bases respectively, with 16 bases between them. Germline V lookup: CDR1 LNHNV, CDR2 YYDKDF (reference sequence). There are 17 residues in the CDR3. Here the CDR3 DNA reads TGTGCCACCAGCAGTCGAAACAGGCCCACTAGCACAGATACGCAGTATTTT. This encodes CATSSRNRPTSTDTQYF. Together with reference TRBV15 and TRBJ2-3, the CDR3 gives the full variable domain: DAMVIQNPRYQVTQFGKPVTLSCSQTLNHNVMYWYQQKSSQAPKLLFHYYDKDFNNEADTPDNFQSRRPNTSFCFLDIRSPGLGDTAMYLCATSSRNRPTSTDTQYFGPGTRLTVL.